Below are 26 T cell receptor beta chains sequenced from a single sample in a study of cytomegalovirus exposure and HLA in healthy donors. Vbeta (60) and Jbeta (13) primers were used in the PCR. Using immunoSEQ multiplex PCR, the repertoire was profiled, and TCRdb retains in-frame clones only, with some absent. This repertoire shows roughly 110,000 clones, 70% to 80% found once; its top ten account for roughly 0.76%. The sequenced material came from PBMCs. Receptors originate from a boy between 10 and 17 years old in good health and CMV-seronegative.

This chain joins TRBV6-5 and TRBJ1-1; the match to TRBD1 covers 10 bases. Trimming cost V 5 bases and J 3 bases; bases outside gene matches: 3. Per the germline V gene, CDR1 is MNHEY and CDR2 is SVGAGI. The CDR3 consists of 14 residues. CDR3 DNA: TGTGCCAGCAGTCGACAGGGGGCGCACACTGAAGCTTTCTTT. Translation gives CASSRQGAHTEAFF.

The chain couples TRBV5-1 to TRBJ1-2; the D is unclear. Germline assignment: CDR1 SGHRS and CDR2 YFSETQ. The V gene lost 4 bases and the J gene lost 8 bases, with 21 bases spanning the gap. The CDR3 covers 15 residues. The CDR3: CASSPQPGGLEGYTF. The CDR3 DNA follows: TGCGCCAGCAGCCCCCAGCCGGGAGGGTTGGAGGGCTACACCTTC.

This clone showed up just a few times. The gene calls are TRBV6-5 and TRBJ2-7, with D possibly matching TRBD2 (5 bases). The V and J ends lost 6 bases and 1 base respectively, with 7 bases between them. Germline V gene lookup returns CDR1 MNHEY and CDR2 SVGAGI. CDR3 length: 12 residues. CDR3: CASSRGSYEQYF. In DNA form, the CDR3 reads TGTGCCAGCAGCCGAGGGTCCTACGAGCAGTACTTC.

The V call is TRBV28, the J call TRBJ2-3, with 7 bases aligning to TRBD1. The length of the CDR3 is 17 residues. Per germline, CDR1 MDHEN and CDR2 SYDVKM. The trim removed 5 bases at V and 5 bases at J, leaving 16 bases unmatched. The CDR3 bases are TGTGCCAGCAGTCCCCGACAGGGTGGCATAGTGGGAGATACGCAGTATTTT. Its protein product is CASSPRQGGIVGDTQYF.

In this sample, this clone turned up a few times. The chain has TRBV5-6 and TRBJ1-1, with no clear D. The V end lost 2 bases, the J end lost 7 bases, and 12 bases lay between the germline ends. This CDR3 has 13 residues. The germline V gene encodes CDR1 SGHDT and CDR2 YYEEEE. CDR3 region: CASSFGRRYEAFF. The DNA for the CDR3 is TGTGCCAGCAGCTTCGGCAGGCGATATGAAGCTTTCTTT.

This clone occurred once. A junction boundary mismatches the germline segment, possibly from a read error. The chain combines TRBV7-9 with TRBJ1-1; TRBD1 matches 8 bases. The CDR3 length is 18 residues. Germline values: CDR1 SEHNR, CDR2 FQNEAQ (reference sequence). CDR3 DNA: TGTGCCAGCAGCCCATTGACAGGGGAAAACCTCATGAACACTGAAACTTTCTTT. This codes for CASSPLTGENLMNTETFF.

The rearrangement joins TRBV29-1 to TRBJ2-3, with D maybe TRBD1 (6 bases). The CDR3 totals 13 residues. Per the germline V gene, CDR1 is SQVTM and CDR2 is ANQGSEA. Trimming removed 6 bases from V and 4 bases from J, with 14 bases in between. The CDR3 reads CSVKQGVPDTQYF. The DNA of the CDR3 is TGCAGCGTGAAACAGGGTGTTCCAGATACGCAGTATTTT.

V usage is TRBV28 and J usage is TRBJ1-3, with 11 positions matching TRBD1. This CDR3 is 17 amino acids long. The J segment lost 1 base and the V segment lost 4 bases, leaving 6 bases of the junction unmatched. CDR1 and CDR2 from the germline V gene are MDHEN and SYDVKM. Here the CDR3 reads CASSYTGTGGSGNTIYF. The CDR3, as DNA: TGTGCCAGCAGTTACACCGGGACAGGGGGTTCTGGAAACACCATATATTTT.

V is TRBV7-9 and J is TRBJ1-5; TRBD1 might be the D (5 bases). The CDR3 loop spans 16 amino acids. Between the trimmed V and J ends, which lost 5 bases and 1 base, there was a span of 15 bases. Germline lookup yields CDR1 SEHNR and CDR2 FQNEAQ (reference sequence). The CDR3 loop is CASSSSGGRSNQPQHF. The CDR3 DNA sequence: TGTGCCAGCAGCAGCTCGGGGGGAAGGAGCAATCAGCCCCAGCATTTT.

Only a few counts were recorded for this clone. This sequence joins TRBV9 and TRBJ2-7, with 12 bases that match TRBD1. V lost 3 bases to trimming and J lost 6 bases; unmatched junction nucleotides: 4. The length of the CDR3 is 14 residues. Germline V lookup: CDR1 SGDLS, CDR2 YYNGEE. The CDR3 is CASSAGTGGREQYF. The CDR3 DNA follows: TGTGCCAGCAGCGCCGGGACAGGGGGCCGCGAGCAGTACTTC.

The rearrangement uses TRBV19 and TRBJ1-1; tentative D call: TRBD1 (5 bases). CDR1 and CDR2 from the germline V gene are LNHDA and SQIVND (reference sequence). CDR3 length: 15 amino acids. The V end was cut by 3 bases, the J end by 4 bases, with 15 bases between. As DNA, the CDR3 is TGTGCCAGTAGTATTGGGGGGGACGGTGGCACTGAAGCTTTCTTT. This encodes CASSIGGDGGTEAFF.

The chain employs TRBV11-2 and TRBJ2-7; D may be TRBD2 (6 bases). The CDR3 sequence is 14 residues long. With 1 base removed from V and 6 bases from J, the gap between germline ends came to 13 bases. Germline V gene data show CDR1 as SGHAT and CDR2 as FQNNGV. This CDR3 reads CASSLGGGIPEQYF. The DNA for the CDR3 is TGTGCCAGCAGCTTAGGTGGGGGGATTCCCGAGCAGTACTTC.

The chain recombines TRBV7-9 with TRBJ2-7, with D uncertain. The CDR3 is 14 residues long. Germline CDR1 is SEHNR and CDR2 is FQNEAQ (reference sequence). V lost 4 bases and J lost 0, with 10 bases in between. The CDR3 loop is CASSSAALSYEQYF. The CDR3 DNA sequence: TGTGCCAGCAGCTCCGCGGCCCTCTCCTACGAGCAGTACTTC.

This chain joins TRBV19 and TRBJ2-1; 7 nucleotides line up with TRBD1. J lost 4 bases, V lost 4 bases, and 4 bases had no gene match. CDR3 size: 14 residues. The V gene's germline CDR1 is LNHDA and CDR2 SQIVND (reference sequence). The CDR3: CASSRGTAYNEQFF. The DNA of the CDR3 is TGTGCCAGTAGTAGGGGGACAGCTTACAATGAGCAGTTCTTC. Complete variable domain (other parts from reference TRBV19 and TRBJ2-1): DGGITQSPKYLFRKEGQNVTLSCEQNLNHDAMYWYRQDPGQGLRLIYYSQIVNDFQKGDIAEGYSVSREKKESFPLTVTSAQKNPTAFYLCASSRGTAYNEQFFGPGTRLTVL.

This clone was counted a single time. The rearrangement joins TRBV5-4 to TRBJ2-1, with 16 bases aligning to TRBD2. The CDR3 extends over 16 amino acids. The germline V gene encodes CDR1 SGHNT and CDR2 YYREEE (reference sequence). After removal of 4 bases from V and 5 bases from J, the junction contained 3 bases not matched to a gene. The CDR3 DNA follows: TGTGCCAGCAGCGCGGGACTAGCGGGGGGGCACAATGAGCAGTTCTTC. It yields the protein CASSAGLAGGHNEQFF.

The chain recombines TRBV28 with TRBJ1-2; a weak D match, TRBD1 (5 bases). V gave up 3 bases and J gave up 4 bases, with 12 bases separating them. The length of the CDR3 is 14 residues. Per germline, CDR1 MDHEN and CDR2 SYDVKM. Written as DNA, the CDR3 is TGTGCCAGCAGTTTGGGAGGGGCGCGCTATGGCTACACCTTC. This sequence encodes CASSLGGARYGYTF.

In this sample, this clone turned up a few times. V is TRBV2 and J is TRBJ1-1; D is uncertain. The CDR3 extends over 14 amino acids. CDR1 and CDR2 from the germline V gene are SNHLY and FYNNEI. V lost 10 bases to trimming and J lost 5 bases, with 20 bases between them. The CDR3 loop reads CATRWEALGTEAFF. CDR3 sequence (DNA): TGTGCCACCCGATGGGAGGCTCTGGGAACTGAAGCTTTCTTT.

This chain connects TRBV9 to TRBJ2-2, with D possibly matching TRBD2 (5 bases). The CDR3 has 15 amino acids. Trimming shortened V by 2 bases and J by 4 bases, and 12 bases separated the two germline ends. Germline lookup yields CDR1 SGDLS and CDR2 YYNGEE. CDR3 nucleotides: TGTGCCAGCAGCGTCTCTCGGACTTTCACCGGGGAGCTGTTTTTT. Translation: CASSVSRTFTGELFF.

This clone was counted between two and nine times. The chain is built from TRBV4-1 and TRBJ2-3; 12 positions match TRBD2. The V gene end was trimmed by 1 base and the J gene end by 0 bases; junction bases not matched to a gene: 8. The germline V gene encodes CDR1 MGHRA and CDR2 YSYEKL. The CDR3 is 19 residues long. CDR3 loop: CASSQVGTSGRRSTDTQYF. In nucleotides, the CDR3 is TGCGCCAGCAGCCAAGTGGGAACTAGCGGGAGGAGGAGCACAGATACGCAGTATTTT.

The chain links TRBV27 to TRBJ2-5; D perhaps matches TRBD1 (6 bases). Germline assignment: CDR1 MNHEY and CDR2 SMNVEV (reference sequence). The CDR3 sequence is 13 residues long. V shed 6 bases and J shed 3 bases, with 11 bases lying between them. The CDR3 DNA is TGTGCCAGCAGGTCTGGGGGCGAAGAGACCCAGTACTTC. Amino acid sequence: CASRSGGEETQYF.

This clone has only a few counts. The V gene is TRBV19, the J gene TRBJ2-1; tentative D call: TRBD2 (5 bases). Trimming left V 6 bases short and J 4 bases short, with 19 bases between. CDR1 is LNHDA and CDR2 is SQIVND in the germline V gene (reference sequence). The CDR3 is 16 residues long. Here the CDR3 DNA reads TGTGCCAGTAGCACTCTCCCAGCAGAGGGATACAATGAGCAGTTCTTC. It translates to CASSTLPAEGYNEQFF. The full variable domain, with the rest looked up from reference TRBV19 and TRBJ2-1, is DGGITQSPKYLFRKEGQNVTLSCEQNLNHDAMYWYRQDPGQGLRLIYYSQIVNDFQKGDIAEGYSVSREKKESFPLTVTSAQKNPTAFYLCASSTLPAEGYNEQFFGPGTRLTVL.

This sequence joins TRBV27 and TRBJ2-3; 12 bases line up with TRBD2. The CDR3 loop spans 14 amino acids. Germline trimming cut 5 bases from V and 5 bases from J; bases unmatched to any gene: 2. Per the germline V gene, CDR1 is MNHEY and CDR2 is SMNVEV (reference sequence). The DNA for the CDR3 is TGTGCCAGCAGTGAGGGACTAGCGGGAGATACGCAGTATTTT. Translation: CASSEGLAGDTQYF.

This clone was seen a few times. Compared with germline, one end of the junction differs, possibly owing to a read error. The genes are TRBV7-9 and TRBJ2-7; D perhaps matches TRBD2 (5 bases). Germline CDR1 is SEHNR and CDR2 is FQNEAQ (reference sequence). This CDR3 has 12 amino acids. CDR3 loop: CSSSLGSGEQYF. The CDR3 bases are TGTTCCAGCAGCTTAGGGAGTGGCGAGCAGTACTTC.

The gene calls are TRBV6-5 and TRBJ1-1; a weak D match, TRBD1 (5 bases). Per the germline V gene, CDR1 is MNHEY and CDR2 is SVGAGI. The ends were cut back, 0 bases at V and 11 bases at J, with 10 bases in the middle. The CDR3 contains 12 residues. As DNA, the CDR3 is TGTGCCAGCAGTTACTCGGGGGGAGGGGCTTTCTTT. Translating gives CASSYSGGGAFF.

The V gene is TRBV7-2, the J gene TRBJ1-5, with D possibly TRBD1 on 5 matching bases. CDR1 and CDR2 from the germline V gene are SGHTA and FQGNSA. V lost 5 bases and J 4 bases, leaving 12 bases between the germline ends. The CDR3 consists of 14 residues. CDR3 residues: CASSLDRGNQPQHF. The CDR3 DNA follows: TGTGCCAGCAGCCTAGATCGGGGGAATCAGCCCCAGCATTTT.

The chain has TRBV5-1 and TRBJ2-2, with 9 bases lining up with TRBD1. Germline V gene data show CDR1 as SGHRS and CDR2 as YFSETQ. Trimming cost V 4 bases and J 6 bases; bases outside gene matches: 7. The CDR3 extends over 15 amino acids. The CDR3 region is CASSITGTGSGELFF. The CDR3 nucleotides read TGCGCCAGCAGCATAACCGGGACAGGGTCCGGGGAGCTGTTTTTT.